A selection of T cell receptor beta chains follows, all from one sample in a study of blood T cell repertoires in COVID-19. Only in-frame clones appear in the TCRdb table, and some are missing; sequencing was by immunoSEQ multiplex PCR. The sample includes around 250,000 clones, roughly 89% of them seen just once. Sequenced: peripheral blood. Every receptor here comes from a woman aged 25 to 39 with active or convalescent COVID-19. Both conserved end residues are trimmed from each CDR3. A D gene is named only where the DNA matches it firmly. Rows give clone size only sometimes, using once, few, many, or a class for an expanded clone.

TRBV10-1 once TRBD2 ASRVRLAGGSLQY
TRBV30 few - AWSGEAGSSYNSPLH
TRBV5-1 - TRBD2 ASSSPGLAGGRQTDTQY
TRBV7-2 - TRBD2 ASSRTSAADWTQY
TRBV29-1 - TRBD2 SVDPGEGTDTQY
TRBV28 once TRBD1 ASSLLGTDQETQY
TRBV28 - TRBD2 ASTTSGDEQY
TRBV24-1 - TRBD1 ATNLHPGQASGNTIY
TRBV19 - TRBD1 ASSPSRTGGNTIY
TRBV6-2/TRBV6-3 - - ASSYNGEKDTQY
TRBV4-3 - TRBD2 ASSQDRNSGAETQY
TRBV7-8 few TRBD2 ASSREAGPRTDTQY
TRBV7-9 - - ASSSVPPRGYT
TRBV12-3/TRBV12-4 - - ASSPGQNTEAF
TRBV19 once - ASSINEPGSWGTGELF
TRBV5-8 - - ASSLGSSPSTAQH
TRBV18 - - ASSPGARNTIY
TRBV5-1 once TRBD1 ASSSDRGYEQY
TRBV6-6 - TRBD2 ASRVAGETYEQY
TRBV19 - - ARPWGGANTGELF
TRBV7-2 - TRBD2 ASSLAIRVLTSGGAYQETQY
TRBV19 - - ASSINPPERSPLH